This record concerns one T cell receptor (beta chain) sequence. The antigen is not known. Generated by immunoSEQ multiplex PCR, the TCRdb table keeps only in-frame clones and is missing some. The data contain tens of thousands of clones, 80% to 90% of them singletons. This entry is derived from a study of identifying expanded T cells in peripheral blood. General observations from the study: Across healthy donors, higher total template counts meant significantly greater approximately two-week count variance. Over about two and four weeks, about 17 and 20 clones changed, versus roughly 1.2 between replicates.

Per the germline V gene, CDR1 is LNHDA and CDR2 is SQIVND (reference sequence). CDR3 size: 14 residues. V was shortened by 7 bases and J by 0 bases, with 11 bases between the two germline ends. During the collection period, no donor immune events like infections were recorded. This TCR came from a person aged 18 to 70 in good health. Sequenced sample: blood. J is TRBJ2-3 and V is TRBV19; D is ambiguous. CDR3 nucleotide sequence: TGTGCCAGTAAGGCCTACTCCAGCACAGATACGCAGTATTTT. It specifies CASKAYSSTDTQYF.